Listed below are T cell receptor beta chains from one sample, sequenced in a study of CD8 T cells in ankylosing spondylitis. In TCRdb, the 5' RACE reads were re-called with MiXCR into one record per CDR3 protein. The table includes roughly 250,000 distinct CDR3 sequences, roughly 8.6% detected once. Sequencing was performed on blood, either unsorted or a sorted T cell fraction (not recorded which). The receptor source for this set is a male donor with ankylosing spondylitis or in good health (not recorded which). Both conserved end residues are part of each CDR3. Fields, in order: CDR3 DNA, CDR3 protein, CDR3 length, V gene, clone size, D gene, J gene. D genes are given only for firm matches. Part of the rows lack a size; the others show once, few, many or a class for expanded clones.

TGCGCCAGCAGCCTGGGGGCTAGCGGGGTCAATGAGCAGTTCTTC CASSLGASGVNEQFF 15 TRBV5-1 many TRBD2 TRBJ2-1
TGCAGCGTTGAAACGGTGCAATTAGAAGCTTTCTTT CSVETVQLEAFF 12 TRBV29-1 many . TRBJ1-1
TGTGCCAGTCAGCCCGGACAGGCCTGGGGTACGCAGTATTTT CASQPGQAWGTQYF 14 TRBV6-2/TRBV6-3 few TRBD1 TRBJ2-3
TGTGCCAGCAGCCGTCGGTCAGATACGCAGTATTTT CASSRRSDTQYF 12 TRBV7-2 many . TRBJ2-3
TGTGCCAGCAGCCCCTCGGTCTCGGCTAACTATGGCTACACCTTC CASSPSVSANYGYTF 15 TRBV11-2 many . TRBJ1-2
TGCAGTGCCAGGGGCAGTAGCGGGGAAACCTCCTACAATGAGCAGTTCTTC CSARGSSGETSYNEQFF 17 TRBV20-1 few TRBD2 TRBJ2-1
TGCAGTGCCCTCAACGGGGGCGAGTTAGCCAAAAACATTCAGTACTTC CSALNGGELAKNIQYF 16 TRBV20-1 . . TRBJ2-4
TGTGCCAGTAGTTTTGGGGTAGAAGAGACCCAGTACTTC CASSFGVEETQYF 13 TRBV19 . . TRBJ2-5
TGTGCCAGCATGAATGATATGGGGCGCTCTGGAAACACCATATATTTT CASMNDMGRSGNTIYF 16 TRBV7-2 . . TRBJ1-3
TGCGCCAGCAGCTTTTCGTGGGGTGAGCAGTTCTTC CASSFSWGEQFF 12 TRBV5-1 few . TRBJ2-1
TGCGCCAGCACCCGGGACAGTAGAACTGAAGCTTTCTTT CASTRDSRTEAFF 13 TRBV5-1 many TRBD1 TRBJ1-1
TGCGCCAGCAGCTTGGCCGCTAGCACGGGCACCGGGGAGCTGTTTTTT CASSLAASTGTGELFF 16 TRBV5-1 many . TRBJ2-2
TGTGCCACCAGCAGAGGACAGGGCAATCAGCCCCAGCATTTT CATSRGQGNQPQHF 14 TRBV15 many . TRBJ1-5
TGCAGTGTGTTGTGGGGCAATGGCTACACCTTC CSVLWGNGYTF 11 TRBV20-1 many . TRBJ1-2
TGTGCCAGCAGTACCGACAGGGAGGGGGCCATGAACACTGAAGCTTTCTTT CASSTDREGAMNTEAFF 17 TRBV6-5 many TRBD1 TRBJ1-1
TGCGCCAGCAGTATTGGGCTTGGCAGGGAGTTAAAGTTGTCCACTGAAGCTTTCTTT CASSIGLGRELKLSTEAFF 19 TRBV5-1 many . TRBJ1-1
TGTGCCAGCAGCTTAAGGGGCGGCGGAACCCAGAACACTGAAGCTTTCTTT CASSLRGGGTQNTEAFF 17 TRBV7-9 many . TRBJ1-1
TGTGCCATCAGTGGAAGCACACTGTACAATGAGCAGTTCTTC CAISGSTLYNEQFF 14 TRBV10-3 many . TRBJ2-1
TGTGCCAGCAGTTCAGGGGGCACAACTAATGAAAAACTGTTTTTT CASSSGGTTNEKLFF 15 TRBV12-3/TRBV12-4 many TRBD1 TRBJ1-4
TGTGCCAGCAGTTTTAGTCTTAGCGGGGGGGCAAATGAGCAGTTCTTC CASSFSLSGGANEQFF 16 TRBV12-3/TRBV12-4 many TRBD2 TRBJ2-1
TGTGCCAGCAGCTTCGACCTAGCCGGAGGATTGACAGATACGCAGTATTTT CASSFDLAGGLTDTQYF 17 TRBV11-2 many . TRBJ2-3
TGTGCCAGCAGTCTACTCGGTTCGAGTGGGTACAATGAGCAGTTCTTC CASSLLGSSGYNEQFF 16 TRBV27 many . TRBJ2-1
TGCGCCAGCAGCTTGACTCTAGACAGGATTCTCTACGAGCAGTACTTC CASSLTLDRILYEQYF 16 TRBV5-1 many . TRBJ2-7
TGTGCCAGTAGTATGCGACGTACAGGAGCCAAAAACATTCAGTACTTC CASSMRRTGAKNIQYF 16 TRBV19 few . TRBJ2-4
TGTGCCAGCAGCTTAGCGCAGACTAGCGAAGGTCGTTACGAGCAGTACTTC CASSLAQTSEGRYEQYF 17 TRBV7-9 many TRBD2 TRBJ2-7
TGCAGTGCTACTGAAGCGGGAAGCGAAAAACTGTTTTTT CSATEAGSEKLFF 13 TRBV20-1 many . TRBJ1-4
TGTGCCTGGAAAGGTAAAGCTCCGAGCTCCTACAATGAGCAGTTCTTC CAWKGKAPSSYNEQFF 16 TRBV30 many . TRBJ2-1
TGTGCCAGCAGCTCCGTGGTAGGGACGCCGAGGCCCTACGAGCAGTACTTC CASSSVVGTPRPYEQYF 17 TRBV7-2 many . TRBJ2-7
TGTGCCAGCGTCCACCTCGAGCAGTACTTC CASVHLEQYF 10 TRBV27 many . TRBJ2-7
TGTGCCACACAGGTTTCCTACGAGCAGTACTTC CATQVSYEQYF 11 TRBV10-3 . . TRBJ2-7
TGTGCCAGCAGTACCTCAGACAGGGCCACCTTC CASSTSDRATF 11 TRBV12-3/TRBV12-4 . TRBD1 TRBJ1-2
TGCAGCGTTGACAGGGCCAACACTGAAGCTTTCTTT CSVDRANTEAFF 12 TRBV29-1 . . TRBJ1-1
TGCGCCAGCAGCTTGGATTTGAATACGCAGTATTTT CASSLDLNTQYF 12 TRBV5-1 many . TRBJ2-3
TGTGCCATCAGTGAGCTTGGTCTTGGGACCTACGGGGCCAACGTCCTGACTTTC CAISELGLGTYGANVLTF 18 TRBV10-3 . . TRBJ2-6
TGTGCCAGCAGCCATTTAGGGGACAGCACCGGGGAGCTGTTTTTT CASSHLGDSTGELFF 15 TRBV7-8 many TRBD1 TRBJ2-2
TGTGCCAGCAGCTCACGAATGAACACCGGGGAGCTGTTTTTT CASSSRMNTGELFF 14 TRBV7-9 many . TRBJ2-2
TGTGCCAGCAGCTTAAGACAGGCAGTCAATGAGCAGTTCTTC CASSLRQAVNEQFF 14 TRBV7-2 . . TRBJ2-1
TGTGCCAGCAGTGAATCTATACCGGGACAGGACACAGATACGCAGTATTTT CASSESIPGQDTDTQYF 17 TRBV25-1 many TRBD1 TRBJ2-3
TGTGCCAGCAGTGGAGGGGGGTTAGGGAATCAGCCCCAGCATTTT CASSGGGLGNQPQHF 15 TRBV12-3/TRBV12-4 many . TRBJ1-5
TGTGCCAGCAGTTTTTCAGGGGTCACCTACGAGCAGTACTTC CASSFSGVTYEQYF 14 TRBV12-3/TRBV12-4 many . TRBJ2-7
TGTGCCAGCACTCACACGAACACTGAAGCTTTCTTT CASTHTNTEAFF 12 TRBV12-3/TRBV12-4 many . TRBJ1-1
TGTGCCTGGAGTGTGGCGGGGGGCTTATACGAGCAGTACTTC CAWSVAGGLYEQYF 14 TRBV30 many TRBD2 TRBJ2-7
TGTGCCAGTAGTATAACCCGGGACAACTCCTACGAGCAGTACTTC CASSITRDNSYEQYF 15 TRBV19 many . TRBJ2-7
TGTGCCAGCAGCTTGCCTAGCCCAACTTCCCCTGCCGGCTTT CASSLPSPTSPAGF 14 TRBV7-2 many . TRBJ2-3
TGCAGTGCCCTGACAGAGGCGGACACTGAAGCTTTCTTT CSALTEADTEAFF 13 TRBV20-1 many . TRBJ1-1
TGTGCCAGCAGCCGGCTGGGACGGGCAGAGACCCAGTACTTC CASSRLGRAETQYF 14 TRBV7-2 . . TRBJ2-5
TGTGCCAGCAGACCAGGGAGCTCTGGAAACACCATATATTTT CASRPGSSGNTIYF 14 TRBV6-2/TRBV6-3 many . TRBJ1-3
TGTGCCAGCAGCGTAGATGATGGGATGCGTCAGCCCCAGCATTTT CASSVDDGMRQPQHF 15 TRBV9 many . TRBJ1-5
TGCGCCAGCAGCCAACGACAGGGCGGGAATTCACCCCTCCACTTT CASSQRQGGNSPLHF 15 TRBV5-1 few TRBD1 TRBJ1-6
TGTGCCAGTACTCCGAGAGGAGTTTTCGGGGCCAACGTCCTGACTTTC CASTPRGVFGANVLTF 16 TRBV19 many . TRBJ2-6